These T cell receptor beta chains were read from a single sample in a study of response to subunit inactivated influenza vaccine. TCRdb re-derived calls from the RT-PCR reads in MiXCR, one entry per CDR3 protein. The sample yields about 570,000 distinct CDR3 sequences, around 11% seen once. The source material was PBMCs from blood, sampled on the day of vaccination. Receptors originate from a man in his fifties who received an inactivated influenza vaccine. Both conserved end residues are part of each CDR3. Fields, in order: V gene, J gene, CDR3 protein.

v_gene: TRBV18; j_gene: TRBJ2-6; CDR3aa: CASSPTGTGVSGANVLTF
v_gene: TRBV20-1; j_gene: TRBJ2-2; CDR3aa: CSATGTSGGGWNTGELFF
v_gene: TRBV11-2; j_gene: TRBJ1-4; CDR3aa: CASSPRGQGARKLEEKLFF
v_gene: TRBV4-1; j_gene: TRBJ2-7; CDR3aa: CASSQGQTYEQYF
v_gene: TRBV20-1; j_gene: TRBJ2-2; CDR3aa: CSAIAGGGTGELFF
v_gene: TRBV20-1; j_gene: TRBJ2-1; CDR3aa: CSAYVTASGLYNEQFF
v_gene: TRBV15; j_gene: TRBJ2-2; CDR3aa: CATSRETGTNTGELFF
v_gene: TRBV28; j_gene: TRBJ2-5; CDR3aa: CASSPYINQETQYF
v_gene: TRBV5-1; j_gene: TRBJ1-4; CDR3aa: CASSRMEGNEKLFF
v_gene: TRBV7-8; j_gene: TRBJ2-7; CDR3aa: CACSQLIGGEQYF
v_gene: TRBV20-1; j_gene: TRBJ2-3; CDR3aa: CSARRDFTYTQYF